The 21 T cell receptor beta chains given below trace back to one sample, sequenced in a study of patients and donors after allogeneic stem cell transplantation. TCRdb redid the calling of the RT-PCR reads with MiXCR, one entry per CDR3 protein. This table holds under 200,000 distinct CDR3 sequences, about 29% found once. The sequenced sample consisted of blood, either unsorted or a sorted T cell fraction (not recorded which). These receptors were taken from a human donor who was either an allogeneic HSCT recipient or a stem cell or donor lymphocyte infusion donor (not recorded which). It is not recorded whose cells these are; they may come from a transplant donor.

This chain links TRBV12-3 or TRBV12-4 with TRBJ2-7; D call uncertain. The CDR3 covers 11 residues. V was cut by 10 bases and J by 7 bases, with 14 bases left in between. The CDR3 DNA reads TGTGCCACCCAAGATACCGAAGAGCAGTACTTC. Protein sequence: CATQDTEEQYF.

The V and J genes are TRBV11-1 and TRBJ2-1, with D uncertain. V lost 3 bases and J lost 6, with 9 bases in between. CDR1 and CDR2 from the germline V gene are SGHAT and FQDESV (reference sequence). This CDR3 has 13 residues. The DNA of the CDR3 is TGTGCCAGCAGCTTGGGCCAGGCCAATGAGCAGTTCTTC. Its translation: CASSLGQANEQFF.

The CDR3 sequence: CASSYRLGEQPQHF. The CDR3 nucleotides are TGTGCCAGCAGTTACAGGCTGGGGGAACAGCCCCAGCATTTT. The chain recombines TRBV6-5 with TRBJ1-5; the D gene is possibly TRBD1 (5 bases). This CDR3 contains 14 residues. Per the germline V gene, CDR1 is MNHEY and CDR2 is SVGAGI. V shed 2 bases and J shed 7 bases, with 12 bases lying between them.

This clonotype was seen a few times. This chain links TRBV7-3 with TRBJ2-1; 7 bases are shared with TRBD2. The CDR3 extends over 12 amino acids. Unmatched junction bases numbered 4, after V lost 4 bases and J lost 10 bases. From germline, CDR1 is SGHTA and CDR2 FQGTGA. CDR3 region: CASSSFGGEQFF. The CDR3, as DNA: TGTGCCAGCAGCTCCTTCGGGGGGGAGCAGTTCTTC.

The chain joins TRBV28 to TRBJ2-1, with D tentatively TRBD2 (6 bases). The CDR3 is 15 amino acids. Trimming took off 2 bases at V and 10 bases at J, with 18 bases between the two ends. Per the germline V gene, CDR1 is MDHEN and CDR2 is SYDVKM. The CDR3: CASSLSGEGRREQFF. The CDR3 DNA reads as TGTGCCAGCAGTTTAAGCGGAGAGGGGAGGCGAGAGCAGTTCTTC. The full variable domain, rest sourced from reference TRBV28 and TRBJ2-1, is DVKVTQSSRYLVKRTGEKVFLECVQDMDHENMFWYRQDPGLGLRLIYFSYDVKMKEKGDIPEGYSVSREKKERFSLILESASTNQTSMYLCASSLSGEGRREQFFGPGTRLTVL.

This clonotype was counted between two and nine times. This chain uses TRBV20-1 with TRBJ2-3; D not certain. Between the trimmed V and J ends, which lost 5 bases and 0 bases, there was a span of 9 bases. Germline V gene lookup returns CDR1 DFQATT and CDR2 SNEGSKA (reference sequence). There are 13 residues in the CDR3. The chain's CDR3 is CSAPTTSTDTQYF. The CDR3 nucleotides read TGCAGTGCTCCCACCACGAGCACAGATACGCAGTATTTT.

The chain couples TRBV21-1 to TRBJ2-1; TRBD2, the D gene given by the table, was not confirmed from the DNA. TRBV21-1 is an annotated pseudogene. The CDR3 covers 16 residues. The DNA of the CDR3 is TGTGCCAGCACCAAAAGATGGGGGAGGGCCTACAATGAGCAGTTCTTC. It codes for CASTKRWGRAYNEQFF.

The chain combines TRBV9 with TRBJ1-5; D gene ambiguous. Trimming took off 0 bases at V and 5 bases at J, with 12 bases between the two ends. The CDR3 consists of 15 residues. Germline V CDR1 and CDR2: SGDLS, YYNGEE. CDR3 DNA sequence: TGTGCCAGCAGCGTAGACCCCTTAACAGATCAGCCCCAGCATTTT. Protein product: CASSVDPLTDQPQHF.

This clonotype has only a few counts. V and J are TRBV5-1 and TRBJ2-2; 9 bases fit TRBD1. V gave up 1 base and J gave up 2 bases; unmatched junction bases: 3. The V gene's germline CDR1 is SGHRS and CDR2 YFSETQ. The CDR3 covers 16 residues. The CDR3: CASSLTGGINTGELFF. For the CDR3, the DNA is TGCGCCAGCAGCTTGACAGGGGGCATTAACACCGGGGAGCTGTTTTTT.

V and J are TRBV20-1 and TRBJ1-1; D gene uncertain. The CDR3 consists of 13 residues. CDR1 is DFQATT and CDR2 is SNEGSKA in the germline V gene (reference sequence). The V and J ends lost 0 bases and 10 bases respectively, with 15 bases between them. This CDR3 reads CSARDARLEGAFF. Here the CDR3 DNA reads TGCAGTGCTAGAGACGCCAGACTTGAGGGAGCTTTCTTT.

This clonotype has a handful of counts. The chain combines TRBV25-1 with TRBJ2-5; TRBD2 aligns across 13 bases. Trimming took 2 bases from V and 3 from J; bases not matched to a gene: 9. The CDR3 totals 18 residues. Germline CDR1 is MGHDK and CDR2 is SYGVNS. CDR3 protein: CASSEIDSGTSGKETQYF. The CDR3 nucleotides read TGTGCCAGCAGTGAAATAGATTCCGGGACTAGCGGGAAAGAGACCCAGTACTTC.

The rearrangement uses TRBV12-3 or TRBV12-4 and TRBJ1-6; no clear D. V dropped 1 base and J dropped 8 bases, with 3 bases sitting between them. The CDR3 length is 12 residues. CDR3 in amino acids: CASSLVYSPLHF. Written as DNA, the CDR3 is TGTGCCAGCAGTTTAGTTTATTCACCCCTCCACTTT.

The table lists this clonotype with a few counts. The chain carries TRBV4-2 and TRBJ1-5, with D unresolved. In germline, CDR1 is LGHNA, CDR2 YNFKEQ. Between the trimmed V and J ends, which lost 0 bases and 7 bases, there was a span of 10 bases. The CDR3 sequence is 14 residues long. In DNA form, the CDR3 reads TGTGCCAGCAGCCAAGACTCAAGAGGACAGCCCCAGCATTTT. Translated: CASSQDSRGQPQHF.

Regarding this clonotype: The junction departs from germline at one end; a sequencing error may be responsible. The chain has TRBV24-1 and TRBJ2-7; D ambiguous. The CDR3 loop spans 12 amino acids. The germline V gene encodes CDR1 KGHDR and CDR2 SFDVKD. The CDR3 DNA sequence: TGTGCCATCAGTGGCAATTCCTACGAGCAGTACTTC. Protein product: CAISGNSYEQYF.

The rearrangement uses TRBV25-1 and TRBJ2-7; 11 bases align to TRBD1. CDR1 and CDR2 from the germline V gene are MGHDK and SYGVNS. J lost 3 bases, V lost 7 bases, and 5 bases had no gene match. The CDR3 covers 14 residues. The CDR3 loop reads CASTEDRGLYEQYF. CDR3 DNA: TGTGCCAGCACGGAGGACAGGGGGCTCTACGAGCAGTACTTC.

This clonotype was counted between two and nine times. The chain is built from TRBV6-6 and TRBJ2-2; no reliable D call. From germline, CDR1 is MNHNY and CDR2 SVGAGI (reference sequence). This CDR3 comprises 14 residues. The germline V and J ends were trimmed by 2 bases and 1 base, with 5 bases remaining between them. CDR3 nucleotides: TGTGCCAGCAGTTACAGGGAGAACACCGGGGAGCTGTTTTTT. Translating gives CASSYRENTGELFF.

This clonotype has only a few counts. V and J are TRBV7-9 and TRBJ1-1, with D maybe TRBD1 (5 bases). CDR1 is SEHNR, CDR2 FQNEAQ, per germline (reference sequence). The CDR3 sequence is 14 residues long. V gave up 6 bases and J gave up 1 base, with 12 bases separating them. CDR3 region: CASRGVAWNTEAFF. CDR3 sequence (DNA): TGTGCCAGCAGAGGGGTTGCTTGGAACACTGAAGCTTTCTTT.

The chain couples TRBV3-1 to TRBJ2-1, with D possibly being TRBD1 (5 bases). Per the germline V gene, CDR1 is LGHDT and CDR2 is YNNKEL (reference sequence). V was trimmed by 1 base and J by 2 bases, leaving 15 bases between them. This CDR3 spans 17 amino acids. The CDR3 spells CASSQGVGLGAYNEQFF. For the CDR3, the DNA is TGTGCCAGCAGCCAAGGGGTAGGCCTAGGGGCCTACAATGAGCAGTTCTTC.

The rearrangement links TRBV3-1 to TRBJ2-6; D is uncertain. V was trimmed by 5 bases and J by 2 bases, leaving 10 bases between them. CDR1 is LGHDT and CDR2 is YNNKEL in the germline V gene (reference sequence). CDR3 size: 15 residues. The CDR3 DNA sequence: TGTGCCAGCAGCGGAACTTTCCCTGGGGCCAACGTCCTGACTTTC. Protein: CASSGTFPGANVLTF.

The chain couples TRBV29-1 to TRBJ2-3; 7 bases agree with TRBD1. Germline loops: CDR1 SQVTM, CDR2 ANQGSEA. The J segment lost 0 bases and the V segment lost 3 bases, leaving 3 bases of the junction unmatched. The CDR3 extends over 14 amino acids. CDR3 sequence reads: CSVETGSSTDTQYF. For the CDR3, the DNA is TGCAGCGTTGAGACAGGGAGTAGCACAGATACGCAGTATTTT.

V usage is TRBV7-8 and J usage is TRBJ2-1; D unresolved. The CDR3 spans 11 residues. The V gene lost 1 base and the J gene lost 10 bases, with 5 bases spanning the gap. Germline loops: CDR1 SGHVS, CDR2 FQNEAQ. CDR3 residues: CASSLEREQFF. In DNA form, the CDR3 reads TGTGCCAGCAGCTTAGAAAGGGAGCAGTTCTTC.